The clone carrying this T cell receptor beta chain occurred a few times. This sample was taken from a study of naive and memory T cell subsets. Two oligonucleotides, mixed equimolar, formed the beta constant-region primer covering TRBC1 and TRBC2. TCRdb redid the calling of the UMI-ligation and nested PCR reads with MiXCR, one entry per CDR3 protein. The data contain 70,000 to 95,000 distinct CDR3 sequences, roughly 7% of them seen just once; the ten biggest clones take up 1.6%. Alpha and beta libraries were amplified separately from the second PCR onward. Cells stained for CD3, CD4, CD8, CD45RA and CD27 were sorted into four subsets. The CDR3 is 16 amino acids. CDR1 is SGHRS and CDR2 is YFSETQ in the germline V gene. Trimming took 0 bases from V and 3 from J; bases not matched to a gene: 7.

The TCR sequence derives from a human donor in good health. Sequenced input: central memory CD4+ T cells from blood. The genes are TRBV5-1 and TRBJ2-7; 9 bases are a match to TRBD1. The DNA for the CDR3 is TGCGCCAGCAGCTTGGGCCCCCGGGACAGGGACTACGAGCAGTACTTC. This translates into CASSLGPRDRDYEQYF.